This TCR beta chain was obtained from a study of blood T cell repertoires in COVID-19. Study information: Italy, Spain and the United States were the sources of the convalescent and acute COVID-19 samples. Sample material is recorded as cDNA or gDNA derived from T cells, B-cell-depleted T cells, or PBMCs.

Original processing notes: Reference gene primer amplification in the assay estimated nucleated cell counts. Generated by immunoSEQ multiplex PCR, the TCRdb table keeps only in-frame clones and is missing some. V, J and clone size derive from that table, while D and trimming were established from the DNA sequence. This sample yields more than 250,000 clones, of which 70% to 90% are seen a single time; less than 2.5% belongs to the top ten. This TCR was sampled from a woman under 40 who had recovered from COVID-19. Sequencing input: peripheral blood.

CDR3 in amino acids: CSVTTGIEAEAFF. CDR3 nucleotides: TGCAGCGTTACGACAGGGATCGAGGCTGAAGCTTTCTTT. The chain is built from TRBV29-1 and TRBJ1-1, with 7 bases that match TRBD1. The CDR3 has 13 amino acids. Germline V gives CDR1 SQVTM, CDR2 ANQGSEA. V gave up 5 bases and J gave up 6 bases; unmatched junction bases: 9. The variable domain in full, completed from reference TRBV29-1 and TRBJ1-1, reads SAVISQKPSRDICQRGTSLTIQCQVDSQVTMMFWYRQQPGQSLTLIATANQGSEATYESGFVIDKFPISRPNLTFSTLTVSNMSPEDSSIYLCSVTTGIEAEAFFGQGTRLTVV.